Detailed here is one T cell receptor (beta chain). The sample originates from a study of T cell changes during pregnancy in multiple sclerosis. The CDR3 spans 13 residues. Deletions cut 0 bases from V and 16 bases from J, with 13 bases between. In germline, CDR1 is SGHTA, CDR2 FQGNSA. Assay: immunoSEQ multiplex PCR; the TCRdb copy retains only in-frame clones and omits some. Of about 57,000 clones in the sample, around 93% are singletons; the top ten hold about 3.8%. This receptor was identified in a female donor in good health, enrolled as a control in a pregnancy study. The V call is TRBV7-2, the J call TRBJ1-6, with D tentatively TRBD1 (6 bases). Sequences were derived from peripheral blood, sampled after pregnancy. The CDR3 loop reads CASSLAAQGTLHF. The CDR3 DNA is TGTGCCAGCAGCTTAGCAGCCCAGGGGACGCTCCACTTT.